This T cell receptor beta chain was found in a study of blood T cell dynamics during melanoma immunotherapy. Overall study context: Standard first-line treatment here was pembrolizumab or nivolumab plus ipilimumab in metastatic melanoma.

For sorted CD8+ subsets, all extracted DNA was loaded. Using immunoSEQ multiplex PCR, the repertoire was profiled, and TCRdb retains in-frame clones only, with some absent. The data contain 15,000 to 20,000 clones, around 93% of them singletons. Germline V gene lookup returns CDR1 SQVTM and CDR2 ANQGSEA. V lost 8 bases, J lost 8 bases, and 13 bases lay in between. The CDR3 is 11 residues long. Time point denoted: week 3, after first cycle of checkpoint inhibitor. Prior systemic cancer therapy, immunosuppressant use and other active malignancies excluded patients. The sample was effector memory CD8+ T cells from blood, taken from a patient treated with checkpoint blockade. The chain combines TRBV29-1 with TRBJ2-1, with unresolved D. This receptor was identified in a human donor with melanoma. CDR3 nucleotides: TGCAGCAGTGCCAGTGGGGATGAGCAGTTCTTC. Its translation is CSSASGDEQFF.